This T cell receptor beta chain was profiled in a study of control samples from healthy donors and cancer patients. Data came from immunoSEQ multiplex PCR; TCRdb stores just in-frame clones and leaves some out. The top ten clones hold 1.5% of a sample with roughly 190,000 clones, around 92% of them seen once. The germline V gene encodes CDR1 SGHAT and CDR2 FQNNGV. Trimming stripped 3 bases from V and 1 base from J, with 13 bases between. The CDR3 has 16 residues. The specimen sequenced was blood. The J gene is TRBJ2-1, the V gene TRBV11-2; D possibly matches TRBD1 or TRBD2 (6 bases each). The TCR comes from a young woman in good health. CDR3 loop: CASSLEGGSSYNEQFF. CDR3 in DNA: TGTGCCAGCAGCTTGGAGGGGGGTAGTTCCTACAATGAGCAGTTCTTC. The full variable domain, completed using reference TRBV11-2 and TRBJ2-1, is EAGVAQSPRYKIIEKRQSVAFWCNPISGHATLYWYQQILGQGPKLLIQFQNNGVVDDSQLPKDRFSAERLKGVDSTLKIQPAKLEDSAVYLCASSLEGGSSYNEQFFGPGTRLTVL.